The subject of this entry is one TCR beta chain. What it binds is unknown. Graves' hyperthyroidism was deemed stable given no ophthalmopathy progression within 18 months. This CDR3 spans 17 amino acids. The germline V gene encodes CDR1 SGHRS and CDR2 YFSETQ. With 4 bases removed from V and 0 bases from J, the gap between germline ends came to 17 bases. This sample was included in a study of T cells in Graves' hyperthyroidism and ophthalmopathy. Amplified TCR beta CDR3 regions derived from RNA transcripts. The primer set for the first-round RT-PCR of the TCR CDR3 was HTBI. MiXCR was run by TCRdb on the multiplex PCR reads, yielding one entry per CDR3 protein. In the table there are about 560,000 distinct CDR3 sequences, more than 45% of which are singletons. Study-wide results and limits: Expanded thyroid clonotypes (above 0.001) were mostly also found in blood. Model output signaled ophthalmopathy a median approximately 6 months ahead of onset.

The receptor comes from a woman aged 18-29 years with Graves' hyperthyroidism. The specimen was peripheral blood or thyroid tissue (not recorded which). The V call is TRBV5-1, the J call TRBJ1-3; D may be TRBD1 (5 bases). The CDR3 region has the DNA TGCGCCAGCAGCCTGAATCCCAGGGCCTACTCTGGAAACACCATATATTTT. Its protein product is CASSLNPRAYSGNTIYF.